This T cell receptor (beta chain) was observed in a study of blood T cell repertoires in COVID-19. Looking at the study overall: There were acute and convalescent COVID-19 samples, and they came from the United States, Italy and Spain. PBMCs, B-cell-depleted T cells, or T cells were the source of the cDNA or gDNA that made up the material.

Original analysis: Reference gene primer amplification gave nucleated cell count estimates. The table came from immunoSEQ multiplex PCR; TCRdb's copy has only in-frame clones and leaves some out. Clone size and the V and J calls come from that table; the DNA yielded D and trimming. The table records roughly 420,000 clones, 88% of them present only once. V lost 8 bases and J lost 3; bases outside the gene matches: 12. The CDR3 has 15 residues. The V gene's germline CDR1 is SNHLY and CDR2 FYNNEI. Self-reported history from a screening survey and questionnaire set each donor's cohort. The receptor was isolated from a woman aged 25-40 years with acute COVID-19. The material sequenced was PBMCs or T cells enriched from blood (not recorded which). The chain couples TRBV2 to TRBJ1-1; 7 nucleotides agree with TRBD1. The CDR3 here is CASEGRGQGDTEAFF. The CDR3 DNA is TGTGCCAGCGAAGGACGGGGCCAGGGGGACACTGAAGCTTTCTTT.